The 8 T cell receptor beta chains given below trace back to one sample, sequenced in a study of cytomegalovirus exposure and HLA in healthy donors. PCR primers comprised 60 Vbeta and 13 Jbeta primers. Produced via immunoSEQ multiplex PCR; TCRdb's table is partial and in-frame only. The repertoire consists of 150,000 to 180,000 clones, with about four fifths occurring once and the leading ten covering approximately 2.8%. Input material: PBMCs. All receptors come from a man between 18 and 29 years old in good health and CMV-seronegative.

On this clone itself: An end of the junction differs from the germline gene, which may be a read error. This same CDR3 is encoded by further DNA sequences in the sample. The V call is TRBV7-3, the J call TRBJ2-3, with unresolved D. Looked up from germline, CDR1 is SGHTA and CDR2 is FQGTGA. This CDR3 comprises 14 residues. The DNA for the CDR3 is TGTGCCAGCAGTTTAATACTGCTCACAGATACGCAGTATTTT. It specifies CASSLILLTDTQYF. The variable domain in full, completed from reference TRBV7-3 and TRBJ2-3, reads GAGVSQTPSNKVTEKGKYVELRCDPISGHTALYWYRQSLGQGPEFLIYFQGTGAADDSGLPNDRFFAVRPEGSVSTLKIQRTERGDSAVYLCASSLILLTDTQYFGPGTRLTVL.

The chain uses TRBV5-4 and TRBJ1-2; D not certain. The CDR3 is 15 amino acids. Trimming left V 3 bases short and J 2 bases short, with 14 bases between. Per germline, CDR1 SGHNT and CDR2 YYREEE (reference sequence). For the CDR3, the DNA is TGTGCCAGCAGCTCCGCTATCGGTCTGAACTATGGCTACACCTTC. Encoded protein: CASSSAIGLNYGYTF. Together with reference TRBV5-4 and TRBJ1-2, the CDR3 gives the full variable domain: ETGVTQSPTHLIKTRGQQVTLRCSSQSGHNTVSWYQQALGQGPQFIFQYYREEENGRGNFPPRFSGLQFPNYSSELNVNALELDDSALYLCASSSAIGLNYGYTFGSGTRLTVV.

V usage is TRBV5-1 and J usage is TRBJ1-1, with 8 positions matching TRBD1. Germline V CDR1 and CDR2: SGHRS, YFSETQ. This CDR3 contains 15 residues. With V trimmed by 0 bases and J by 3 bases, 4 bases remained unmatched. The CDR3 bases are TGCGCCAGCAGCTTGGCAGGGGGCCGGGACACTGAAGCTTTCTTT. This codes for CASSLAGGRDTEAFF.

The rearrangement links TRBV7-8 to TRBJ2-7; TRBD1 matches at 7 bases. CDR3 size: 14 residues. The germline V gene has CDR1 SGHVS and CDR2 FQNEAQ. Trimming cost V 3 bases and J 0 bases; bases outside gene matches: 2. As DNA, the CDR3 is TGTGCCAGCAGCTTTTCAGGGGGCTCCTACGAGCAGTACTTC. This gives the protein CASSFSGGSYEQYF.

The chain joins TRBV18 to TRBJ2-1; TRBD1 agrees at 9 bases. The CDR3 is 12 amino acids. J lost 9 bases, V lost 7 bases, and 4 bases had no gene match. CDR1 and CDR2 (germline): KGHSH, LQKENI. The CDR3 bases are TGTGCCAGCTTAACAGGGGGCAGTGAGCAGTTCTTC. This gives the protein CASLTGGSEQFF.

The chain employs TRBV7-3 and TRBJ2-7, with D tentatively TRBD1 (5 bases). V was clipped by 3 bases and J by 0 bases, with 12 bases between them. Germline CDR1 reads SGHTA; CDR2 reads FQGTGA. The CDR3 consists of 15 residues. The CDR3 coding sequence is TGTGCCAGCAGCTTTCGGAACAGGAGCTCCTACGAGCAGTACTTC. Amino acid sequence: CASSFRNRSSYEQYF.

The chain employs TRBV7-9 and TRBJ1-1; D is unresolved. The CDR3 length is 12 residues. Trimming stripped 5 bases from V and 5 bases from J, with 9 bases between. Germline lookup yields CDR1 SEHNR and CDR2 FQNEAQ (reference sequence). This CDR3 reads CASSPAGTEAFF. CDR3 nucleotide sequence: TGTGCCAGCAGCCCGGCCGGGACTGAAGCTTTCTTT.

The chain carries TRBV5-4 and TRBJ2-5; 10 positions match TRBD2. The germline V gene encodes CDR1 SGHNT and CDR2 YYREEE (reference sequence). CDR3 size: 15 residues. J lost 5 bases, V lost 3 bases, and 7 bases had no gene match. The CDR3 loop reads CASSYPLAGDETQYF. The CDR3 DNA is TGTGCCAGCAGCTACCCCCTAGCGGGGGATGAGACCCAGTACTTC. Together with reference TRBV5-4 and TRBJ2-5, the CDR3 gives the full variable domain: ETGVTQSPTHLIKTRGQQVTLRCSSQSGHNTVSWYQQALGQGPQFIFQYYREEENGRGNFPPRFSGLQFPNYSSELNVNALELDDSALYLCASSYPLAGDETQYFGPGTRLLVL.